The 25 T cell receptor beta chains given below trace back to one sample, sequenced in a study of OX40 agonist ivuxolimab in advanced cancers. Clones were sequenced by immunoSEQ multiplex PCR, and TCRdb holds only the in-frame ones, with some missing. The data hold 70,000 to 95,000 clones, with 80% to 95% observed a single time. Sample: CD4+ or CD8+ T cells sorted from blood, taken in a trial of the OX40 agonist ivuxolimab. The receptors were gathered from an adult with an advanced solid tumor such as melanoma, head and neck, liver or kidney cancer.

The chain couples TRBV11-3 to TRBJ2-5; no definite D call. V lost 2 bases to trimming and J lost 5 bases, with 9 bases between them. The germline gives CDR1 SGHNT, CDR2 YENEEA. The CDR3 has 13 residues. This CDR3 is CASSLSGYETQYF. The DNA for the CDR3 is TGTGCCAGCAGCTTATCAGGCTATGAGACCCAGTACTTC.

This chain connects TRBV14 to TRBJ1-3; 7 bases align to TRBD1. The germline CDR1 and CDR2 sequences are SGHDN and FVKESK. The CDR3 sequence is 16 residues long. V lost 5 bases and J lost 0; bases outside the gene matches: 7. The CDR3 DNA is TGTGCCAGCAGCACTCCGGGACAGAGCTCTGGAAACACCATATATTTT. Translation gives CASSTPGQSSGNTIYF.

The V call is TRBV2, the J call TRBJ2-2; D is perhaps TRBD1 (5 bases). This CDR3 is built from 13 residues. The V gene's germline CDR1 is SNHLY and CDR2 FYNNEI. The V gene lost 6 bases and the J gene lost 3 bases, with 8 bases spanning the gap. CDR3 DNA: TGTGCCAGCAGGGACATGTACACCGGGGAGCTGTTTTTT. Protein: CASRDMYTGELFF. The complete variable domain, with remaining parts taken from reference TRBV2 and TRBJ2-2, reads EPEVTQTPSHQVTQMGQEVILRCVPISNHLYFYWYRQILGQKVEFLVSFYNNEISEKSEIFDDQFSVERPDGSNFTLKIRSTKLEDSAMYFCASRDMYTGELFFGEGSRLTVL.

The CDR3 spells CASSLVRAGSYNEQFF. The CDR3 nucleotides are TGTGCCAGCAGCTTAGTTCGGGCAGGGTCCTACAATGAGCAGTTCTTC. This chain connects TRBV7-8 to TRBJ2-1, with a possible D match to TRBD1 (5 bases). Per the germline V gene, CDR1 is SGHVS and CDR2 is FQNEAQ. V lost 1 base and J lost 1, with 11 bases in between. The CDR3 loop spans 16 amino acids.

The chain links TRBV5-4 to TRBJ2-7; 7 nucleotides align to TRBD2. The V gene end was trimmed by 4 bases and the J gene end by 3 bases; junction bases not matched to a gene: 10. Germline V gives CDR1 SGHNT, CDR2 YYREEE (reference sequence). The CDR3 length is 15 residues. CDR3 loop: CASSPAGVQDYEQYF. The CDR3 DNA follows: TGTGCCAGCAGCCCCGCGGGGGTTCAGGACTACGAGCAGTACTTC.

The chain couples TRBV9 to TRBJ2-3; 9 bases line up with TRBD1. This CDR3 contains 15 residues. J lost 5 bases, V lost 2 bases, and 6 bases had no gene match. CDR1 and CDR2 (germline): SGDLS, YYNGEE. CDR3 in DNA: TGTGCCAGCAGCGTGGACAGGGGTGGTGGAGATACGCAGTATTTT. As protein: CASSVDRGGGDTQYF.

The chain uses TRBV25-1 and TRBJ1-1, with no clear D. Germline CDR1 and CDR2: MGHDK and SYGVNS. The length of the CDR3 is 16 residues. Trimming pared 1 base from V and 1 base from J, leaving 13 bases between. The CDR3 loop reads CASSESPGLENTEAFF. The CDR3 nucleotides read TGTGCCAGCAGTGAATCCCCCGGATTGGAGAACACTGAAGCTTTCTTT.

The V call is TRBV6-1, the J call TRBJ1-5, with TRBD1 identical over 7 bases. V trimming: 6 bases; J trimming: 7 bases; junction bases outside the gene matches: 6. Germline V gives CDR1 MNHNS, CDR2 SASEGT. The CDR3 consists of 13 residues. The CDR3 DNA reads as TGTGCCAGCAGAGTACAGGGGAAACAGCCCCAGCATTTT. It encodes CASRVQGKQPQHF.

The chain carries TRBV6-1 and TRBJ1-2; unclear D gene. The CDR3 spans 12 residues. Germline V gene data show CDR1 as MNHNS and CDR2 as SASEGT. The V end lost 7 bases, the J end lost 6 bases, and 12 bases lay between the germline ends. The CDR3 region is CASNEALHGYTF. CDR3 coding DNA: TGTGCCAGCAACGAGGCTCTCCATGGCTACACCTTC.

V usage is TRBV6-6 and J usage is TRBJ2-7; 11 bases fit TRBD1. V shed 11 bases, J shed 3 bases, and the junction held 3 bases outside the gene matches. The CDR3 covers 12 residues. The germline V gene encodes CDR1 MNHNY and CDR2 SVGAGI (reference sequence). CDR3 sequence reads: CAGGQGDYEQYF. As DNA, the CDR3 is TGTGCCGGGGGACAGGGGGACTACGAGCAGTACTTC.

The chain employs TRBV4-2 and TRBJ2-1, with 7 bases aligning to TRBD2. Trimming cost V 7 bases and J 8 bases; bases outside gene matches: 5. This CDR3 region has 12 residues. Per germline, CDR1 LGHNA and CDR2 YNFKEQ. The CDR3 nucleotides read TGTGCCAGCACCGGGGAGGGGCATGAGCAGTTCTTC. Encoded protein: CASTGEGHEQFF.

The chain couples TRBV18 to TRBJ1-6; the D gene is possibly TRBD1 (5 bases). Germline V lookup: CDR1 KGHSH, CDR2 LQKENI. The V end was cut by 6 bases, the J end by 14 bases, with 14 bases between. CDR3 size: 12 residues. CDR3 nucleotide sequence: TGTGCCAGCTCTGAAGCCGGGACGTCCCTCCACTTT. This encodes CASSEAGTSLHF.

The CDR3 spells CASSLGMASGTDTQYF. CDR3 nucleotide sequence: TGTGCCAGCAGCTTAGGGATGGCTTCGGGCACAGATACGCAGTATTTT. The gene calls are TRBV7-2 and TRBJ2-3, with D unresolved. CDR3 size: 16 residues. Germline V gives CDR1 SGHTA, CDR2 FQGNSA. V lost 1 base, J lost 1 base, and 12 bases lay in between.

Here the CDR3 reads CASSSLRQGRAGELFF. In nucleotides, the CDR3 is TGTGCCAGCAGCTCCCTAAGACAGGGGCGGGCCGGGGAGCTGTTTTTT. This rearrangement joins TRBV5-7 to TRBJ2-2; 8 nucleotides align to TRBD1. TRBV5-7 is identified as an open reading frame with a role that is uncertain. The CDR3 is 16 amino acids. V dropped 3 bases and J dropped 6; count of bases not matched to a gene: 10.

V usage is TRBV28 and J usage is TRBJ2-7; tentatively, D is TRBD2 (6 bases). This CDR3 spans 17 amino acids. Trimming took 2 bases from V and 0 from J, leaving 17 bases between them. The V gene's germline CDR1 is MDHEN and CDR2 SYDVKM. CDR3 bases: TGTGCCAGCAGTTTAGGTGGAGGGGAGCTGAGCTCCTACGAGCAGTACGTC. Its translation: CASSLGGGELSSYEQYV.

The V call is TRBV6-5, the J call TRBJ1-3; no reliable D call. Trimming left V 2 bases short and J 0 bases short, with 5 bases between. The CDR3 sequence is 14 residues long. Germline CDR1 MNHEY, CDR2 SVGAGI. CDR3 loop: CASSYDHSGNTIYF. The DNA of the CDR3 is TGTGCCAGCAGTTACGACCACTCTGGAAACACCATATATTTT.

The genes are TRBV5-4 and TRBJ2-1; D unclear. The germline gives CDR1 SGHNT, CDR2 YYREEE (reference sequence). The V end was cut by 7 bases, the J end by 3 bases, with 8 bases between. This CDR3 region has 12 residues. The CDR3 coding sequence is TGTGCCAGCCATATCGACTACAATGAGCAGTTCTTC. Its protein product is CASHIDYNEQFF.

This clone turned up a few times. This chain connects TRBV6-5 to TRBJ2-4, with a weak D call TRBD2 (5 bases). Trimming took 6 bases from V and 1 from J, leaving 10 bases between them. Germline values: CDR1 MNHEY, CDR2 SVGAGI. The CDR3 is 14 amino acids. The CDR3 nucleotides are TGTGCCAGCAGAATGGACTCGGCCAAAAACATTCAGTACTTC. It specifies CASRMDSAKNIQYF.

In its sample, this clone was seen once. V usage is TRBV15 and J usage is TRBJ1-3; TRBD1 agrees at 7 bases. CDR3 length: 13 residues. The V gene's germline CDR1 is LNHNV and CDR2 YYDKDF (reference sequence). V was clipped by 3 bases and J by 9 bases; unmatched bases: 5. CDR3 in DNA: TGTGCCACCAGCAGTAGGACAGGTGGCACCATATATTTT. This codes for CATSSRTGGTIYF.

The V and J genes are TRBV4-2 and TRBJ2-3; 11 positions match TRBD2. CDR1 is LGHNA and CDR2 is YNFKEQ in the germline V gene. The CDR3 runs to 18 residues. The V segment lost 2 bases and the J segment 0 bases; nucleotides outside the gene matches: 7. The CDR3 protein is CASSQQASGGYSTDTQYF. The DNA for the CDR3 is TGTGCCAGCAGCCAACAAGCTAGCGGGGGGTATAGCACAGATACGCAGTATTTT.

The chain recombines TRBV27 with TRBJ1-1; no reliable D call. Germline V gene data show CDR1 as MNHEY and CDR2 as SMNVEV (reference sequence). The CDR3 is 15 residues long. Trimming removed 8 bases from V and 0 bases from J, with 16 bases in between. DNA of the CDR3: TGTGCCAGCCGACTAAGGCGAGATCTGAACACTGAAGCTTTCTTT. Amino acid sequence: CASRLRRDLNTEAFF.

The chain has TRBV5-1 and TRBJ2-3; 12 bases are shared with TRBD2. The CDR3 is 19 residues long. CDR1 SGHRS and CDR2 YFSETQ come from the germline V gene. Unmatched junction bases numbered 17, after V lost 5 bases and J lost 4 bases. The CDR3 sequence: CASRTGYPSGGAGADTQYF. The CDR3 DNA reads TGCGCCAGCAGGACAGGGTATCCTAGCGGGGGGGCCGGGGCAGATACGCAGTATTTT.

J is TRBJ1-2 and V is TRBV2; D is unresolved. Trimming stripped 4 bases from V and 0 bases from J, with 9 bases between. Germline CDR1 is SNHLY and CDR2 is FYNNEI. This CDR3 has 14 amino acids. In DNA form, the CDR3 reads TGTGCCAGCAGTGTATCAGGAGCTAACTATGGCTACACCTTC. The encoded protein is CASSVSGANYGYTF. Full variable domain (missing parts from reference TRBV2 and TRBJ1-2): EPEVTQTPSHQVTQMGQEVILRCVPISNHLYFYWYRQILGQKVEFLVSFYNNEISEKSEIFDDQFSVERPDGSNFTLKIRSTKLEDSAMYFCASSVSGANYGYTFGSGTRLTVV.

The V and J genes are TRBV7-9 and TRBJ2-7; D is possibly TRBD2 (5 bases). V lost 1 base and J lost 0, with 13 bases in between. Germline values: CDR1 SEHNR, CDR2 FQNEAQ (reference sequence). The CDR3 loop spans 16 amino acids. The CDR3 DNA reads TGTGCCAGCAGCTTAGTGCGGACTGGGAGCTCCTACGAGCAGTACGTC. Its translation: CASSLVRTGSSYEQYV.

The chain couples TRBV30 to TRBJ1-4; D is unresolved. This CDR3 comprises 13 residues. Trimming removed 2 bases at V and 5 bases at J, with 9 bases between. The germline V gene encodes CDR1 GTSNPN and CDR2 SVGIG (reference sequence). This chain's CDR3 is CAWSRRENEKLFF. Here the CDR3 DNA reads TGTGCCTGGAGTAGGAGGGAAAATGAAAAACTGTTTTTT.